The 12 T cell receptor beta chains given below trace back to one sample, sequenced in a study of control samples from healthy donors and cancer patients. Generated by immunoSEQ multiplex PCR, the TCRdb table keeps only in-frame clones and is missing some. This sample carries 130,000 or so clones, approximately 89% of them seen once, and the ten largest clones take approximately 7.5%. Input material: PBMCs. The receptors come from a man between 45 and 60 years old with head and neck cancer.

V is TRBV7-2 and J is TRBJ2-6; tentative D call: TRBD1 (6 bases). Germline CDR1 reads SGHTA; CDR2 reads FQGNSA. CDR3 length: 17 amino acids. Trimming pared 3 bases from V and 0 bases from J, leaving 12 bases between. CDR3 region: CASSFGGSSSGANVLTF. As DNA, the CDR3 is TGTGCCAGCAGCTTTGGGGGCTCCAGCTCTGGGGCCAACGTCCTGACTTTC.

In this sample, this clone turned up once. The rearrangement uses TRBV28 and TRBJ1-6; D is unresolved. V was cut by 6 bases and J by 9 bases, with 15 bases left in between. The CDR3 is 14 amino acids. Germline V gene lookup returns CDR1 MDHEN and CDR2 SYDVKM. The CDR3 DNA is TGTGCCAGCAGCTCCGGGCCCGGAAGTTCACCCCTCCACTTT. Encoded protein: CASSSGPGSSPLHF.

This clone came up once. The chain couples TRBV24-1 to TRBJ2-5; D may be TRBD1 or TRBD2 (5 bases each). V was trimmed by 0 bases and J by 7 bases, leaving 14 bases between them. The germline V gene has CDR1 KGHDR and CDR2 SFDVKD. The CDR3 is made up of 15 amino acids. CDR3 loop: CATSDLRQGEGTQYF. DNA of the CDR3: TGTGCCACCAGTGATTTGAGGCAGGGAGAAGGGACCCAGTACTTC.

V gene TRBV5-1 combines with J gene TRBJ2-3; TRBD2 matches at 12 bases. The germline V gene encodes CDR1 SGHRS and CDR2 YFSETQ. CDR3 length: 15 amino acids. V lost 4 bases and J lost 3; bases outside the gene matches: 3. The CDR3 reads CASSKTSGSTDTQYF. The CDR3 region has the DNA TGCGCCAGCAGCAAGACTAGCGGGAGTACAGATACGCAGTATTTT.

This chain joins TRBV2 and TRBJ2-5, with 11 positions matching TRBD2. Germline V CDR1 and CDR2: SNHLY, FYNNEI. The junction had 11 bases not matched to a gene; V was cut back by 4 bases and J by 1 base. This CDR3 spans 18 amino acids. The CDR3 reads CASSVLRGLAGGQETQYF. The CDR3 coding sequence is TGTGCCAGCAGTGTCCTCCGTGGGCTAGCGGGGGGCCAAGAGACCCAGTACTTC.

This rearrangement joins TRBV7-6 to TRBJ2-7, with D possibly being TRBD1 (6 bases). Between the trimmed V and J ends, which lost 4 bases and 1 base, there was a span of 11 bases. CDR3 length equals 14 residues. Germline-derived CDR1 and CDR2 are SGHVS and FNYEAQ. CDR3 sequence (DNA): TGTGCCAGCAGCTCCTCTCAGGGGTCCTACGAGCAGTACTTC. Amino acids: CASSSSQGSYEQYF.

In its sample, this clone was seen once. The V call is TRBV4-1, the J call TRBJ2-5; 12 bases fit TRBD2. Germline V gene lookup returns CDR1 MGHRA and CDR2 YSYEKL. With V trimmed by 0 bases and J by 5 bases, 7 bases remained unmatched. The CDR3 spans 17 residues. The CDR3 nucleotides are TGCGCCAGCAGCCAAGAGACTAGCGGGGGTCTGCCGGAGACCCAGTACTTC. It translates to CASSQETSGGLPETQYF.

V and J are TRBV5-5 and TRBJ1-1, with D possibly TRBD1 on 6 matching bases. Germline V gene lookup returns CDR1 SGHKS and CDR2 YYEKEE (reference sequence). Between the trimmed V and J ends, which lost 6 bases and 0 bases, there was a span of 12 bases. The CDR3 extends over 14 amino acids. CDR3 nucleotide sequence: TGTGCCAGCACCCTGGGACACATGAACACTGAAGCTTTCTTT. It translates to CASTLGHMNTEAFF.

The V call is TRBV11-2, the J call TRBJ2-3, with 7 bases aligning to TRBD1. Germline loops: CDR1 SGHAT, CDR2 FQNNGV. The trim removed 6 bases at V and 6 bases at J, leaving 9 bases unmatched. This CDR3 spans 14 amino acids. As DNA, the CDR3 is TGTGCCAGCAGTAGAGAGGGGGCGCCGGATACGCAGTATTTT. This codes for CASSREGAPDTQYF.

The chain links TRBV28 to TRBJ1-5; 7 bases fit TRBD1. Germline V gene lookup returns CDR1 MDHEN and CDR2 SYDVKM. The length of the CDR3 is 18 residues. The V segment lost 5 bases and the J segment 4 bases; nucleotides outside the gene matches: 17. CDR3 sequence reads: CASSRGLGEGTINQPQHF. CDR3 in DNA: TGTGCCAGCAGTAGGGGGCTAGGGGAGGGGACAATTAATCAGCCCCAGCATTTT. Full variable domain (rest looked up from reference TRBV28 and TRBJ1-5): DVKVTQSSRYLVKRTGEKVFLECVQDMDHENMFWYRQDPGLGLRLIYFSYDVKMKEKGDIPEGYSVSREKKERFSLILESASTNQTSMYLCASSRGLGEGTINQPQHFGDGTRLSIL.

The chain combines TRBV24-1 with TRBJ2-7, with unresolved D. Germline CDR1 KGHDR, CDR2 SFDVKD. This CDR3 contains 12 residues. The V and J ends lost 5 bases and 1 base respectively, with 5 bases between them. CDR3 sequence (DNA): TGTGCCACCAGTGCCGAATCCTACGAGCAGTACTTC. Its protein product is CATSAESYEQYF.

The J gene is TRBJ2-2, the V gene TRBV30; a possible D gene is TRBD1 (5 bases). The V end was cut by 5 bases, the J end by 5 bases, with 9 bases between. This CDR3 region has 12 residues. Germline CDR1 and CDR2: GTSNPN and SVGIG (reference sequence). The CDR3 region is CAWSRATGELFF. For the CDR3, the DNA is TGTGCCTGGTCCAGGGCGACCGGGGAGCTGTTTTTT.